The 20 T cell receptor beta chains listed next were all sequenced from one sample in a study of blood T cell repertoires in COVID-19. Only in-frame clones appear in the TCRdb table, and some are missing; sequencing was by immunoSEQ multiplex PCR. The table lists approximately 290,000 clones, around 89% of them singletons. The sequencing input was peripheral blood. The receptors originated from a man aged 30-40 years with acute or convalescent COVID-19.

This chain links TRBV30 with TRBJ1-1, with D hard to call. The V gene lost 0 bases and the J gene lost 3 bases, with 14 bases spanning the gap. Germline V gives CDR1 GTSNPN, CDR2 SVGIG (reference sequence). This CDR3 comprises 15 residues. The CDR3 spells CAWSVLNRRDTEAFF. The CDR3 DNA reads TGTGCCTGGAGTGTTCTGAACCGGCGGGACACTGAAGCTTTCTTT.

Regarding this clone: The same CDR3 is also encoded by other DNA sequences in this sample. This chain uses TRBV29-1 with TRBJ2-3; D might be TRBD2 (6 bases). Germline assignment: CDR1 SQVTM and CDR2 ANQGSEA. The V gene lost 5 bases and the J gene lost 5 bases, with 11 bases spanning the gap. The CDR3 is 12 residues long. The CDR3 DNA is TGCAGCGTTTATGGGGGGAAAGATACGCAGTATTTT. Encoded protein: CSVYGGKDTQYF.

The gene calls are TRBV7-2 and TRBJ1-1; D is possibly TRBD1 (5 bases). The CDR3 is 15 residues long. Germline V gene sequence: CDR1 SGHTA, CDR2 FQGNSA. V lost 4 bases and J lost 0, with 12 bases in between. The CDR3: CASSSTRVMNTEAFF. The CDR3 DNA reads as TGTGCCAGCAGCTCAACCAGGGTGATGAACACTGAAGCTTTCTTT.

V gene TRBV2 combines with J gene TRBJ1-5, with 9 bases fitting TRBD1. The V and J ends lost 6 bases and 5 bases, in that order; junction bases with no gene match: 5. Germline V gene lookup returns CDR1 SNHLY and CDR2 FYNNEI. The CDR3 covers 14 residues. CDR3 nucleotides: TGTGCCAGCAGCGCGGGACAGGGCCATCAGCCCCAGCATTTT. Translating gives CASSAGQGHQPQHF.

The chain has TRBV19 and TRBJ2-5; possibly TRBD1 for D (6 bases). Germline CDR1 is LNHDA and CDR2 is SQIVND (reference sequence). This CDR3 is 15 amino acids long. V lost 2 bases to trimming and J lost 1 base, with 11 bases between them. In DNA, the CDR3 is TGTGCCAGTAGTATAATTACGACAGGCCAAGAGACCCAGTACTTC. Its translation: CASSIITTGQETQYF.

The J gene is TRBJ1-5, the V gene TRBV29-1; TRBD1 matches 7 bases. J lost 1 base, V lost 4 bases, and 4 bases had no gene match. Germline-derived CDR1 and CDR2 are SQVTM and ANQGSEA. This CDR3 is 14 amino acids long. The CDR3 protein is CSVVGTDSNQPQHF. The CDR3 region has the DNA TGCAGCGTTGTTGGGACAGACAGCAATCAGCCCCAGCATTTT.

The rearrangement links TRBV27 to TRBJ1-6; D gene unclear. From germline, CDR1 is MNHEY and CDR2 SMNVEV (reference sequence). The CDR3 loop spans 15 amino acids. Trimming took 6 bases from V and 6 from J, leaving 15 bases between them. This CDR3 reads CASSNPRPLNSPLHF. CDR3 nucleotide sequence: TGTGCCAGCAGCAACCCCAGGCCTCTTAATTCACCCCTCCACTTT.

The chain employs TRBV7-9 and TRBJ2-1; the match to TRBD1 covers 10 bases. The CDR3 is 15 amino acids. V dropped 5 bases and J dropped 6; count of bases not matched to a gene: 7. Germline assignment: CDR1 SEHNR and CDR2 FQNEAQ (reference sequence). CDR3 sequence: CASSVRQGAPNEQFF. The DNA of the CDR3 is TGTGCCAGCAGCGTACGACAGGGGGCGCCCAATGAGCAGTTCTTC.

The gene calls are TRBV3-1 (or the pseudogene TRBV3-2) and TRBJ2-1; 7 nucleotides agree with TRBD1. CDR3 length equals 16 residues. Germline-derived CDR1 and CDR2 are LGHDT and YNNKEL (reference sequence). With V trimmed by 4 bases and J by 1 base, 7 bases remained unmatched. CDR3 loop: CASSPGQIKSYNEQFF. CDR3 DNA sequence: TGTGCCAGCAGCCCGGGACAGATTAAATCCTACAATGAGCAGTTCTTC.

The V call is TRBV9, the J call TRBJ1-2; D might be TRBD1 (6 bases). The CDR3 spans 14 residues. Germline CDR1 reads SGDLS; CDR2 reads YYNGEE. V lost 0 bases and J 3 bases, leaving 9 bases between the germline ends. The CDR3 is CASSVAGGHYGYTF. In DNA, the CDR3 is TGTGCCAGCAGCGTAGCGGGGGGCCACTATGGCTACACCTTC.

The table lists this clone with a count of one. This chain uses TRBV5-1 with TRBJ2-5, with a tentative D call TRBD2 (6 bases). The CDR3 runs 15 residues. Germline assignment: CDR1 SGHRS and CDR2 YFSETQ. The ends were cut back, 6 bases at V and 3 bases at J, with 18 bases in the middle. CDR3 in amino acids: CASTSYGGAEETQYF. As DNA, the CDR3 is TGCGCCAGCACCAGTTACGGGGGAGCTGAAGAGACCCAGTACTTC.

The gene calls are TRBV12-3 or TRBV12-4 and TRBJ2-7, with D possibly matching TRBD2 (5 bases). The V and J ends lost 6 bases and 4 bases respectively, with 13 bases between them. The CDR3 contains 13 residues. The CDR3 reads CASRPGIGYEQYF. The CDR3 DNA reads TGTGCCAGCAGACCCGGGATTGGGTACGAGCAGTACTTC.

The chain carries TRBV9 and TRBJ1-4, with D maybe TRBD1 (5 bases). V was trimmed by 3 bases and J by 5 bases, leaving 8 bases between them. In germline, CDR1 is SGDLS, CDR2 YYNGEE. This CDR3 is 13 amino acids long. CDR3 residues: CASSDRRNEKLFF. DNA of the CDR3: TGTGCCAGCAGCGACAGGCGGAATGAAAAACTGTTTTTT. The entire variable domain, with the rest obtained from reference TRBV9 and TRBJ1-4, is as follows: DSGVTQTPKHLITATGQRVTLRCSPRSGDLSVYWYQQSLDQGLQFLIQYYNGEERAKGNILERFSAQQFPDLHSELNLSSLELGDSALYFCASSDRRNEKLFFGSGTQLSVL.

V usage is TRBV19 and J usage is TRBJ1-1; D gene uncertain. The V end lost 5 bases, the J end lost 2 bases, and 15 bases lay between the germline ends. The CDR3 is 15 residues long. CDR1 and CDR2 from the germline V gene are LNHDA and SQIVND (reference sequence). The CDR3 loop reads CASSVQRLTNTEAFF. The CDR3 nucleotides are TGTGCCAGTAGTGTTCAACGACTGACCAACACTGAAGCTTTCTTT. Combining the CDR3 with reference TRBV19 and TRBJ1-1 gives the whole variable domain DGGITQSPKYLFRKEGQNVTLSCEQNLNHDAMYWYRQDPGQGLRLIYYSQIVNDFQKGDIAEGYSVSREKKESFPLTVTSAQKNPTAFYLCASSVQRLTNTEAFFGQGTRLTVV.

The chain is built from TRBV27 and TRBJ1-5; D is ambiguous. The CDR3 totals 14 residues. Per the germline V gene, CDR1 is MNHEY and CDR2 is SMNVEV (reference sequence). The germline V and J ends were trimmed by 2 bases and 6 bases, with 11 bases remaining between them. The CDR3 here is CASSLRSGGQPQHF. In DNA, the CDR3 is TGTGCCAGCAGTTTACGGTCGGGAGGTCAGCCCCAGCATTTT.

V usage is TRBV7-2 and J usage is TRBJ1-6; 7 bases align to TRBD1. The CDR3 runs to 15 residues. V lost 3 bases and J lost 8; bases outside the gene matches: 7. Germline V gene data show CDR1 as SGHTA and CDR2 as FQGNSA. The DNA for the CDR3 is TGTGCCAGCAGCTTGGGGACAGTCGATGATTCACCCCTCCACTTT. It codes for CASSLGTVDDSPLHF.

V and J are TRBV5-4 and TRBJ2-2, with no clear D. V was shortened by 4 bases and J by 2 bases, with 9 bases between the two germline ends. The CDR3 sequence is 14 residues long. CDR1 and CDR2 from the germline V gene are SGHNT and YYREEE (reference sequence). The CDR3 here is CASSPIQNTGELFF. In DNA form, the CDR3 reads TGTGCCAGCAGCCCTATCCAAAACACCGGGGAGCTGTTTTTT.

This chain connects TRBV30 to TRBJ1-2, with 9 bases identical to TRBD1. The CDR3 is 17 amino acids. Germline V lookup: CDR1 GTSNPN, CDR2 SVGIG (reference sequence). V lost 8 bases and J lost 1; bases outside the gene matches: 17. The chain's CDR3 is CARQAPGQGENNYGYTF. In DNA form, the CDR3 reads TGTGCCCGTCAAGCCCCGGGACAGGGAGAGAATAACTATGGCTACACCTTC.

This chain connects TRBV3-1 (or the pseudogene TRBV3-2) to TRBJ2-1, with D possibly being TRBD1 (6 bases). Trimming took 1 base from V and 4 from J, leaving 11 bases between them. Germline lookup yields CDR1 LGHDT and CDR2 YNNKEL (reference sequence). The CDR3 spans 15 residues. The CDR3 DNA follows: TGTGCCAGCAGCCAAGGGCCCACAGGGTACAATGAGCAGTTCTTC. It codes for CASSQGPTGYNEQFF.

The V call is TRBV18, the J call TRBJ2-5; 10 nucleotides line up with TRBD2. Looked up from germline, CDR1 is KGHSH and CDR2 is LQKENI. V was clipped by 3 bases and J by 0 bases; unmatched bases: 22. The CDR3 totals 22 residues. DNA for the CDR3: TGTGCCAGCTCACCCAGTCCGTCAACAGCAGCGGGAGGGCCCGGGTACCAAGAGACCCAGTACTTC. Translation gives CASSPSPSTAAGGPGYQETQYF.